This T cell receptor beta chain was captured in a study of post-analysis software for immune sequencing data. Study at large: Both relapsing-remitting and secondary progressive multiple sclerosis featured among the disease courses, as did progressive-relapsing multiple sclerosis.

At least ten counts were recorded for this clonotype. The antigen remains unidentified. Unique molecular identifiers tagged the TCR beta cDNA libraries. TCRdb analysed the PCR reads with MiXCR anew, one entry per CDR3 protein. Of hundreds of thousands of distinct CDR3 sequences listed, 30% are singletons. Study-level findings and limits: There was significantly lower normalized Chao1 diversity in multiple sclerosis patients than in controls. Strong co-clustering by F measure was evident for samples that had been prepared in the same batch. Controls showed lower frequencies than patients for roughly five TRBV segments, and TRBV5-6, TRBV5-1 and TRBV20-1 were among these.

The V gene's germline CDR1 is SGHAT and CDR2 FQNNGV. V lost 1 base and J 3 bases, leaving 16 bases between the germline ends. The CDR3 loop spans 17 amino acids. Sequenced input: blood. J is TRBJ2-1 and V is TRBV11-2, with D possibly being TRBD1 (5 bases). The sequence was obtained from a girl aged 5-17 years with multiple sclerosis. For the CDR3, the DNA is TGTGCCAGCAGCTTAGTGTCCGGCAGGGTAGGCTACAATGAGCAGTTCTTC. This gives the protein CASSLVSGRVGYNEQFF.